This TCR beta chain was profiled in a study of human T cells and chemical hapten exposure. TCRdb fed the RACE reads into MiXCR, producing one record per CDR3 protein. The sample holds some 77,000 distinct CDR3 sequences; 9% to 12% are singletons and the top ten take 1.4%. Time point indicated: patch test 1, 2 weeks after DPC sensitization. The treatment: therapeutic diphenylcyclopropenone sensitization with weekly scalp DPC. The V end lost 4 bases, the J end lost 4 bases, and 18 bases lay between the germline ends. The CDR3 contains 15 residues. The V gene's germline CDR1 is SGHRS and CDR2 YFSETQ. The table lists this clonotype with many counts.

This sequence joins TRBV5-1 and TRBJ2-7; D possibly corresponds to TRBD2 (6 bases). Specimen: whole blood, collected in connection with sensitization to the hapten diphenylcyclopropenone (DPC). The origin of this receptor is a woman in her forties or fifties with alopecia areata. Some clones in this sample may be carry-over from other donors' samples. CDR3 residues: CASSPAPQRVYEQYF. The CDR3, as DNA: TGCGCCAGCAGCCCCGCCCCGCAGCGGGTTTACGAGCAGTACTTC.